A single sample gave rise to the 27 T cell receptor beta chains below, sequenced in a study of blood T cell repertoires in COVID-19. Produced via immunoSEQ multiplex PCR; TCRdb's table is partial and in-frame only. The sample records about 200,000 clones, roughly 80% being singletons. The material sequenced was peripheral blood. Receptor source: a man aged 50 or older who had recovered from COVID-19.

The chain carries TRBV21-1 and TRBJ2-7; the tabulated D call, TRBD2, remains unverified against the DNA. TRBV21-1 is a listed pseudogene. The CDR3 contains 12 residues. The CDR3 DNA follows: TGTGCCAGCCGCGGGTCTTCCTACGAGCAGTACTTC. Its translation is CASRGSSYEQYF.

This chain connects TRBV7-2 to TRBJ2-7; D unclear. Between the trimmed V and J ends, which lost 2 bases and 3 bases, there was a span of 11 bases. This CDR3 is 14 amino acids long. Germline assignment: CDR1 SGHTA and CDR2 FQGNSA. DNA for the CDR3: TGTGCCAGCAGCTTAATGACTGGAGACTACGAGCAGTACTTC. Translating it yields CASSLMTGDYEQYF.

This chain joins TRBV9 and TRBJ2-1; D might be TRBD2 (5 bases). CDR1 is SGDLS and CDR2 is YYNGEE in the germline V gene. The CDR3 has 16 amino acids. V lost 4 bases and J lost 0, with 14 bases in between. CDR3 amino acids: CASSIRTATSYNEQFF. The DNA of the CDR3 is TGTGCCAGCAGCATCCGGACTGCCACCTCCTACAATGAGCAGTTCTTC.

The J gene is TRBJ1-2, the V gene TRBV19; D uncertain. The CDR3 runs 12 residues. Trimming took off 4 bases at V and 4 bases at J, with 7 bases between the two ends. Germline assignment: CDR1 LNHDA and CDR2 SQIVND (reference sequence). CDR3 bases: TGTGCCAGTAGTAACACCCGCTATGGCTACACCTTC. Translating it yields CASSNTRYGYTF.

V is TRBV19 and J is TRBJ2-1; no definite D call. CDR3 length equals 14 residues. Germline V lookup: CDR1 LNHDA, CDR2 SQIVND (reference sequence). V shed 6 bases and J shed 5 bases, with 14 bases lying between them. The CDR3 nucleotides read TGTGCCAGTAGCCCCCATGTGAGTAACAATGAGCAGTTCTTC. Translating gives CASSPHVSNNEQFF.

J is TRBJ2-5 and V is TRBV5-1; 10 bases agree with TRBD2. Looked up from germline, CDR1 is SGHRS and CDR2 is YFSETQ. With V trimmed by 4 bases and J by 1 base, 10 bases remained unmatched. This CDR3 comprises 17 residues. In nucleotides, the CDR3 is TGCGCCAGCAGCCCCTCCACTAGCGGGATTGCCCAAGAGACCCAGTACTTC. It specifies CASSPSTSGIAQETQYF.

The chain joins TRBV7-2 to TRBJ2-7, with 13 bases fitting TRBD2. The germline V gene encodes CDR1 SGHTA and CDR2 FQGNSA. J lost 4 bases, V lost 4 bases, and 4 bases had no gene match. The CDR3 contains 15 residues. For the CDR3, the DNA is TGTGCCAGCAGCTCGACTAGCGGGAGGCAATACGAGCAGTACTTC. It yields the protein CASSSTSGRQYEQYF.

The chain joins TRBV3-1 (or the pseudogene TRBV3-2) to TRBJ1-2; 9 nucleotides match TRBD1. CDR3 length: 15 residues. CDR1 LGHDT and CDR2 YNNKEL come from the germline V gene (reference sequence). V was pared by 5 bases and J by 6 bases, with 10 bases of the junction left unmatched. The CDR3 loop reads CASSAYRGPYDGYTF. The DNA of the CDR3 is TGTGCCAGCAGCGCTTACAGGGGGCCTTACGATGGCTACACCTTC.

V is TRBV6-1 and J is TRBJ2-3; D is uncertain. This CDR3 spans 14 amino acids. Trimming removed 2 bases at V and 1 base at J, with 7 bases between. Per germline, CDR1 MNHNS and CDR2 SASEGT. The CDR3 region has the DNA TGTGCCAGCAGTGAACTTGAGGGCACAGATACGCAGTATTTT. Translated, it gives CASSELEGTDTQYF.

CDR3 protein: CASSLAGTSGEQETQYF. CDR3 coding DNA: TGTGCCAGCAGCTTAGCTGGGACTAGCGGAGAACAAGAGACCCAGTACTTC. The chain joins TRBV7-7 to TRBJ2-5; TRBD2 matches at 11 bases. In germline, CDR1 is SSHAT, CDR2 FNYEAQ (reference sequence). The CDR3 is 17 amino acids. The J segment lost 2 bases and the V segment lost 0 bases, leaving 5 bases of the junction unmatched.

This clone was counted a few times. CDR3: CATSDYTAKRSGELFF. The CDR3 DNA reads TGTGCCACCAGTGATTACACGGCGAAGCGCTCCGGGGAGCTGTTTTTT. The chain carries TRBV24-1 and TRBJ2-2, with unresolved D. Deletions cut 2 bases from V and 6 bases from J, with 15 bases between. CDR1 and CDR2 from the germline V gene are KGHDR and SFDVKD. The CDR3 runs to 16 residues.

This chain links TRBV27 with TRBJ1-2, with D maybe TRBD1 (5 bases). Germline CDR1 reads MNHEY; CDR2 reads SMNVEV (reference sequence). Trimming cost V 3 bases and J 6 bases, with 17 bases left between them. The CDR3 has 15 amino acids. The CDR3 loop is CASSFRSQAEDGYTF. Here the CDR3 DNA reads TGTGCCAGCAGTTTTCGGTCACAGGCCGAGGATGGCTACACCTTC.

The chain uses TRBV27 and TRBJ2-7, with TRBD1 as a possible D gene (6 bases). Trimming removed 2 bases from V and 4 bases from J, with 9 bases in between. The CDR3 contains 13 residues. CDR1 MNHEY and CDR2 SMNVEV come from the germline V gene (reference sequence). For the CDR3, the DNA is TGTGCCAGCAGTTTAGGACAGTTTTACGAGCAGTACTTC. It is translated as CASSLGQFYEQYF.

This clone was recorded only once. CDR3 residues: CATSDSAGTSGLAGELFF. The CDR3 nucleotides read TGTGCCACCAGTGATTCTGCGGGGACTAGCGGGTTGGCAGGGGAGCTGTTTTTT. The V and J genes are TRBV24-1 and TRBJ2-2, with 12 bases identical to TRBD2. The CDR3 contains 18 residues. With 2 bases clipped from V and 8 bases from J, the junction kept 11 bases outside the gene matches. CDR1 KGHDR and CDR2 SFDVKD come from the germline V gene.

V and J are TRBV5-1 and TRBJ1-2; D is ambiguous. In germline, CDR1 is SGHRS, CDR2 YFSETQ. This CDR3 has 14 residues. The V gene lost 5 bases and the J gene lost 3 bases, with 14 bases spanning the gap. The CDR3 bases are TGCGCCAGCAGATCGGGTCCTGCCGACTATGGCTACACCTTC. Translating it yields CASRSGPADYGYTF.

J is TRBJ2-1 and V is TRBV27, with 8 bases identical to TRBD2. V lost 6 bases to trimming and J lost 1 base; unmatched junction nucleotides: 14. Germline V gene data show CDR1 as MNHEY and CDR2 as SMNVEV (reference sequence). The CDR3 runs 18 residues. CDR3: CASSREFREGQSYNEQFF. CDR3 nucleotides: TGTGCCAGCAGCCGGGAGTTCCGGGAGGGCCAATCCTACAATGAGCAGTTCTTC.

The chain links TRBV19 to TRBJ2-7; D is unresolved. This CDR3 region has 13 residues. Trimming took 1 base from V and 0 from J, leaving 4 bases between them. Germline V gene sequence: CDR1 LNHDA, CDR2 SQIVND (reference sequence). The CDR3 here is CASSIAVSYEQYF. CDR3 coding DNA: TGTGCCAGTAGTATAGCGGTCTCCTACGAGCAGTACTTC.

The genes are TRBV11-2 and TRBJ2-7, with 11 bases identical to TRBD1. With 4 bases clipped from V and 2 bases from J, the junction kept 7 bases outside the gene matches. The CDR3 runs to 16 residues. The germline CDR1 and CDR2 sequences are SGHAT and FQNNGV. As DNA, the CDR3 is TGTGCCAGCAGCTCTTTGTTGGACAGGGGGCCCTACGAGCAGTACTTC. It codes for CASSSLLDRGPYEQYF.

The rearrangement uses TRBV5-1 and TRBJ2-1; D call uncertain. Germline V gene lookup returns CDR1 SGHRS and CDR2 YFSETQ. The V gene lost 0 bases and the J gene lost 5 bases, with 9 bases spanning the gap. The CDR3 sequence is 14 residues long. The CDR3 spells CASSLESRNNEQFF. CDR3 in DNA: TGCGCCAGCAGCTTGGAGTCTAGGAACAATGAGCAGTTCTTC.

This clone was picked up a small number of times. The V call is TRBV2, the J call TRBJ1-1, with D hard to call. This CDR3 spans 12 amino acids. Per germline, CDR1 SNHLY and CDR2 FYNNEI. The V and J ends lost 6 bases and 11 bases respectively, with 16 bases between them. The CDR3 is CASRPPSGMAFF. The CDR3 region has the DNA TGTGCCAGCAGACCCCCGTCCGGGATGGCTTTCTTT.

J is TRBJ2-7 and V is TRBV9; TRBD2 aligns across 10 bases. The CDR3 length is 15 residues. The V segment lost 3 bases and the J segment 5 bases; nucleotides outside the gene matches: 8. Germline-derived CDR1 and CDR2 are SGDLS and YYNGEE. The CDR3 nucleotides read TGTGCCAGCAGCGCGAGCGGGAGGGCCCCCCACGAGCAGTACTTC. This gives the protein CASSASGRAPHEQYF. The full variable domain, rest sourced from reference TRBV9 and TRBJ2-7, is DSGVTQTPKHLITATGQRVTLRCSPRSGDLSVYWYQQSLDQGLQFLIQYYNGEERAKGNILERFSAQQFPDLHSELNLSSLELGDSALYFCASSASGRAPHEQYFGPGTRLTVT.

This chain uses TRBV30 with TRBJ2-7, with a tentative D call TRBD2 (6 bases). The V gene lost 8 bases and the J gene lost 3 bases, with 14 bases spanning the gap. The CDR3 runs to 12 residues. CDR1 and CDR2 from the germline V gene are GTSNPN and SVGIG (reference sequence). The CDR3 loop is CALYGAGYEQYF. CDR3 bases: TGTGCCCTGTATGGAGCGGGCTACGAGCAGTACTTC.

The rearrangement joins TRBV6-6 to TRBJ1-3; a possible D gene is TRBD1 (6 bases). Germline V gene sequence: CDR1 MNHNY, CDR2 SVGAGI (reference sequence). The CDR3 loop spans 20 amino acids. Trimming cost V 6 bases and J 0 bases, with 27 bases left between them. CDR3: CASSYTITADRTSSGNTIYF. The CDR3 DNA is TGTGCCAGCAGCTATACTATCACAGCTGACAGGACCAGCTCTGGAAACACCATATATTTT.

This clone was detected only a few times. The genes are TRBV4-2 and TRBJ2-7, with 12 positions matching TRBD1. The CDR3 totals 17 residues. The ends lost 5 bases at V and 2 bases at J; junction bases unmatched: 10. The V gene's germline CDR1 is LGHNA and CDR2 YNFKEQ. CDR3 coding DNA: TGTGCCAGCAGCGCAGACCAGGGACAGGGGGCCACCTACGAGCAGTACTTC. Amino acid sequence: CASSADQGQGATYEQYF.

The chain employs TRBV6-6 and TRBJ1-6; 7 positions match TRBD1. After removal of 5 bases from V and 2 bases from J, the junction contained 15 bases not matched to a gene. Per germline, CDR1 MNHNY and CDR2 SVGAGI (reference sequence). This CDR3 spans 19 amino acids. CDR3 sequence (DNA): TGTGCCAGCAGTCGACAGGGAAGGGGTGTCGCGACCTATAATTCACCCCTCCACTTT. Translated: CASSRQGRGVATYNSPLHF.

This clone came up many times. The chain combines TRBV9 with TRBJ2-1; the match to TRBD1 covers 7 bases. This CDR3 comprises 16 residues. The V gene end was trimmed by 0 bases and the J gene end by 3 bases; junction bases not matched to a gene: 6. Germline values: CDR1 SGDLS, CDR2 YYNGEE. CDR3 nucleotides: TGTGCCAGCAGCGTAGAGCCGGCAGGGGGCTACAATGAGCAGTTCTTC. As protein: CASSVEPAGGYNEQFF. Complete variable domain (other parts from reference TRBV9 and TRBJ2-1): DSGVTQTPKHLITATGQRVTLRCSPRSGDLSVYWYQQSLDQGLQFLIQYYNGEERAKGNILERFSAQQFPDLHSELNLSSLELGDSALYFCASSVEPAGGYNEQFFGPGTRLTVL.

The CDR3 nucleotides are TGCAGCGTTGGTGTTAGCGGTCCCTACGAGCAGTACTTC. Its translation: CSVGVSGPYEQYF. The chain joins TRBV29-1 to TRBJ2-7; possible D gene TRBD2, 6 bases. Trimming pared 4 bases from V and 2 bases from J, leaving 12 bases between. There are 13 residues in the CDR3. Germline lookup yields CDR1 SQVTM and CDR2 ANQGSEA.